This T cell receptor (beta chain) was captured in a study of molecular identifiers for immune sequencing clone quantification. Listed TCR primers, together with previously described methods, were used for the bulk TCR libraries. TCRdb re-analysed the PCR reads in MiXCR, keeping a single row per CDR3 protein. The sample records 97,000 or so distinct CDR3 sequences, less than 35% being singletons. Between the trimmed V and J ends, which lost 6 bases and 2 bases, there was a span of 10 bases. Germline assignment: CDR1 DFQATT and CDR2 SNEGSKA (reference sequence). CDR3 size: 13 residues. This sequence joins TRBV20-1 and TRBJ2-2, with D maybe TRBD1 (6 bases). Sequenced material: naive CD8+ T cells from blood, with Jurkat cell RNA spiked in. The subset: FACS-sorted CD8+CD4-CCR7+CD45RA+ naive T cells. The receptor was isolated from a human donor in good health. Some libraries in this study had Jurkat cell RNA spiked in. The DNA of the CDR3 is TGCAGTGCAAACAGGGTCAACACCGGGGAGCTGTTTTTT. Protein: CSANRVNTGELFF.